The 7 T cell receptor beta chains below come from one sample, sequenced in a study of blood T cell repertoires in COVID-19 (dated by TCRdb to about 2020). The library was built by means of the immunoSEQ multiplex PCR assay. Here the immuneACCESS table is served through TCRdb, limited to in-frame sequences with V and J called. Missing clones are a known gap in these copies; in checked studies unresolved V genes cover under half, and the rest lacks a known reason. The sample table contains around 460,000 clones; only one count was recorded for roughly 90% of them. The ten largest make up around 0.92% of the sample. Sequencing used peripheral blood. The receptor set was obtained from a man aged 18 to 29 with COVID-19, enrolled during active disease.

The V gene is TRBV7-6, the J gene TRBJ2-3; possible D gene TRBD1, 6 bases. Trimming removed 5 bases at V and 4 bases at J, with 16 bases between. This CDR3 region has 15 residues. Germline CDR1 reads SGHVS; CDR2 reads FNYEAQ. The CDR3 sequence: CASSPTGSAADTQYF. Here the CDR3 DNA reads TGTGCCAGCAGCCCGACAGGATCGGCGGCAGATACGCAGTATTTT. Combining the CDR3 with reference TRBV7-6 and TRBJ2-3 gives the whole variable domain GAGVSQSPRYKVTKRGQDVALRCDPISGHVSLYWYRQALGQGPEFLTYFNYEAQQDKSGLPNDRFSAERPEGSISTLTIQRTEQRDSAMYRCASSPTGSAADTQYFGPGTRLTVL.

Note on this clone: The identical CDR3 is also encoded by other nucleotide sequences in the sample. The V gene is TRBV10-3, the J gene TRBJ2-7; D uncertain. V lost 2 bases and J 4 bases, leaving 6 bases between the germline ends. Germline lookup yields CDR1 ENHRY and CDR2 SYGVKD. The CDR3 loop spans 12 amino acids. This chain's CDR3 is CAISEDIYEQYF. DNA of the CDR3: TGTGCCATCAGTGAGGACATTTACGAGCAGTACTTC.

This chain joins TRBV5-1 and TRBJ1-1; D is possibly TRBD1 (6 bases). This CDR3 contains 16 residues. V was pared by 1 base and J by 1 base, with 14 bases between. Germline assignment: CDR1 SGHRS and CDR2 YFSETQ. CDR3 sequence reads: CASSLRRGSGNTEAFF. The CDR3 DNA is TGCGCCAGCAGCTTGCGCAGGGGCAGTGGGAACACTGAAGCTTTCTTT.

This clone was observed a single time. The rearrangement uses TRBV14 and TRBJ2-2, with 8 bases fitting TRBD1. The V gene's germline CDR1 is SGHDN and CDR2 FVKESK. The V and J ends lost 7 bases and 2 bases, in that order; junction bases with no gene match: 6. The CDR3 consists of 15 residues. CDR3: CASTPGGANTGELFF. CDR3 nucleotide sequence: TGTGCCAGCACCCCAGGGGGCGCTAACACCGGGGAGCTGTTTTTT.

The chain recombines TRBV5-8 with TRBJ2-2; D not resolved. CDR3 length equals 15 residues. Per the germline V gene, CDR1 is SGHTS and CDR2 is YDEGEE. V gave up 5 bases and J gave up 7 bases, with 18 bases separating them. The CDR3 loop reads CASSPRLAFGGELFF. Written as DNA, the CDR3 is TGTGCCAGCAGTCCAAGACTCGCTTTCGGCGGGGAGCTGTTTTTT.

The chain has TRBV11-3 and TRBJ2-5; D remains ambiguous. The V end was cut by 0 bases, the J end by 2 bases, with 4 bases between. CDR3 length: 13 amino acids. Per the germline V gene, CDR1 is SGHNT and CDR2 is YENEEA. The CDR3 region has the DNA TGTGCCAGCAGCTTAGACCGGCAAGAGACCCAGTACTTC. Its translation is CASSLDRQETQYF.

This sequence joins TRBV6-6 and TRBJ2-1, with TRBD2 matching 9 bases. CDR1 is MNHNY and CDR2 is SVGAGI in the germline V gene (reference sequence). CDR3 length: 15 amino acids. After removal of 4 bases from V and 4 bases from J, the junction contained 5 bases not matched to a gene. DNA of the CDR3: TGTGCCAGCAGTTCCCGGACTAGCGAGTACAATGAGCAGTTCTTC. Its translation is CASSSRTSEYNEQFF.